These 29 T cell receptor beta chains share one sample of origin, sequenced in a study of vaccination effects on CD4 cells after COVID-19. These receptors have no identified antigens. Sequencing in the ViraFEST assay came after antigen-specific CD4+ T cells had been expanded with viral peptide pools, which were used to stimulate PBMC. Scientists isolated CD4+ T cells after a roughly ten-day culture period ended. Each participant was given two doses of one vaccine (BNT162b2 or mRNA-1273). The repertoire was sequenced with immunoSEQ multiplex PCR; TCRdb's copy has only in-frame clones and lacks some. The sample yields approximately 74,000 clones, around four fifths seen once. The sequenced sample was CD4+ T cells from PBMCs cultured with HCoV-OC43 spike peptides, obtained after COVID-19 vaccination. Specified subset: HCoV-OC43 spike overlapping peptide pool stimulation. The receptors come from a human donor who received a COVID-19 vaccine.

DNA of the CDR3: TGTGCCAGCAGAGTGGGTAATTCACCCCTCCACTTT. It encodes CASRVGNSPLHF. The chain combines TRBV10-3 with TRBJ1-6, with no clear D. V was pared by 10 bases and J by 6 bases, with 10 bases between. Germline-derived CDR1 and CDR2 are ENHRY and SYGVKD. The CDR3 is 12 amino acids.

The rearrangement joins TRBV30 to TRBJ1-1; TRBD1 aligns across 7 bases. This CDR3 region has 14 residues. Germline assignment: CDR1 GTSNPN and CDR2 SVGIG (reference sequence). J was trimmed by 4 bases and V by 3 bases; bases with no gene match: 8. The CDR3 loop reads CAWSRLPGGTEAFF. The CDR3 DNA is TGTGCCTGGAGCCGACTCCCAGGGGGCACTGAAGCTTTCTTT.

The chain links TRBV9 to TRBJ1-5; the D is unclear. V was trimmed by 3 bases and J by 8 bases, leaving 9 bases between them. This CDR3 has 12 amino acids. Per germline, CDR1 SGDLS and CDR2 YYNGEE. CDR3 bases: TGTGCCAGCAGCGCAGACCGGGAGCCCCAGCATTTT. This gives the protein CASSADREPQHF.

The CDR3 is CASSLGLAGGTDTQYF. CDR3 nucleotides: TGCGCCAGCAGCTTGGGGCTAGCGGGGGGCACAGATACGCAGTATTTT. This chain uses TRBV5-1 with TRBJ2-3; 10 positions match TRBD2. The germline CDR1 and CDR2 sequences are SGHRS and YFSETQ. The J segment lost 1 base and the V segment lost 0 bases, leaving 2 bases of the junction unmatched. This CDR3 region has 16 residues.

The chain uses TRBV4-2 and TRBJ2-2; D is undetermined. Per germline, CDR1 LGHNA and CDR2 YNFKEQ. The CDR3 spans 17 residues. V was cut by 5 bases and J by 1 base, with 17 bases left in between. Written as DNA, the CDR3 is TGTGCCAGCAGCACCCAGACGTGGAGACAGAACACCGGGGAGCTGTTTTTT. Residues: CASSTQTWRQNTGELFF.

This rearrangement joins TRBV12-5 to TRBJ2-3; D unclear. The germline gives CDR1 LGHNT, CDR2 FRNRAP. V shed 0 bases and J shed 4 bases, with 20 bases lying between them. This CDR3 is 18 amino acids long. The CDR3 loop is CASGLVPDGSLRADTQYF. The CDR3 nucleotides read TGTGCTAGTGGTTTGGTTCCGGATGGGTCACTACGGGCAGATACGCAGTATTTT.

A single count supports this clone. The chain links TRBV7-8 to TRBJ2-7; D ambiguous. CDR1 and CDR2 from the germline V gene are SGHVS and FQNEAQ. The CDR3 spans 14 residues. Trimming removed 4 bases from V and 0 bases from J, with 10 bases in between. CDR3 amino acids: CASSSSLSSYEQYV. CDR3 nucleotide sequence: TGTGCCAGCAGCTCCAGTTTAAGCTCCTACGAGCAGTACGTC.

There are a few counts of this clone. In DNA form, the CDR3 reads TGTGCCACCAGCAGATACAGGGTTGGCTACGAGCAGTACGTC. It encodes CATSRYRVGYEQYV. The chain links TRBV15 to TRBJ2-7; possible D gene TRBD1, 6 bases. CDR1 is LNHNV and CDR2 is YYDKDF in the germline V gene (reference sequence). CDR3 length: 14 residues. Trimming left V 2 bases short and J 3 bases short, with 11 bases between.

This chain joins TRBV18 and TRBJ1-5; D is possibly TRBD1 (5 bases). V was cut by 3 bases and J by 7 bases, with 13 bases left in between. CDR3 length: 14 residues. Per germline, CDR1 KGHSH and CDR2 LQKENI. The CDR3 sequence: CASSPYSGNQPQHF. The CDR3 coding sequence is TGTGCCAGCTCACCTTACTCAGGGAACCAGCCCCAGCATTTT. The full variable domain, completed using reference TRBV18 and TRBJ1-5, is NAGVMQNPRHLVRRRGQEARLRCSPMKGHSHVYWYRQLPEEGLKFMVYLQKENIIDESGMPKERFSAEFPKEGPSILRIQQVVRGDSAAYFCASSPYSGNQPQHFGDGTRLSIL.

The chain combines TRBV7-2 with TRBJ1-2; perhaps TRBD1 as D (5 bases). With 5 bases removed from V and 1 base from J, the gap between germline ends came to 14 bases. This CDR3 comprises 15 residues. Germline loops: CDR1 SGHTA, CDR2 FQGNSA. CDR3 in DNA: TGTGCCAGCAGCCCCGGTGGGGGGGTTAACTATGGCTACACCTTC. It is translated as CASSPGGGVNYGYTF.

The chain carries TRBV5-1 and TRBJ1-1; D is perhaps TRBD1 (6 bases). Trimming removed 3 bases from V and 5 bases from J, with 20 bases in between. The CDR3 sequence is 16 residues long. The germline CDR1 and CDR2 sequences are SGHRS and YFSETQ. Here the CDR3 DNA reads TGCGCCAGCAGCTCAGGGACATCCTCGGGGAGAACTGAAGCTTTCTTT. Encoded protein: CASSSGTSSGRTEAFF.

CDR3 DNA sequence: TGTGCCACCAGCAGATCCCTAGGGCAGACGGGACTCTCTGGAAACACCATATATTTT. It codes for CATSRSLGQTGLSGNTIYF. V gene TRBV15 combines with J gene TRBJ1-3, with D perhaps matching TRBD1 (5 bases). Trimming took off 2 bases at V and 0 bases at J, with 20 bases between the two ends. Germline-derived CDR1 and CDR2 are LNHNV and YYDKDF (reference sequence). The CDR3 spans 19 residues.

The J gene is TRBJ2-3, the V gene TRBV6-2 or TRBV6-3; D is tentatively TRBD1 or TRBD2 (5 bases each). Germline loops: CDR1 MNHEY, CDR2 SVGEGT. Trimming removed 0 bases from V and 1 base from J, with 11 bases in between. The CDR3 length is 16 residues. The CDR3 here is CASSYSRGPRTDTQYF. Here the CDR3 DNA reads TGTGCCAGCAGTTACTCGAGGGGACCCCGCACAGATACGCAGTATTTT.

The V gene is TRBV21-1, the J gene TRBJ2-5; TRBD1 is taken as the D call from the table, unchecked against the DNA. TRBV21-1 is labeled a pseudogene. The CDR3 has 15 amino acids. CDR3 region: CASSIARTGQETQYF. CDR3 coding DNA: TGTGCCAGCAGCATTGCACGGACAGGGCAAGAGACCCAGTACTTC.

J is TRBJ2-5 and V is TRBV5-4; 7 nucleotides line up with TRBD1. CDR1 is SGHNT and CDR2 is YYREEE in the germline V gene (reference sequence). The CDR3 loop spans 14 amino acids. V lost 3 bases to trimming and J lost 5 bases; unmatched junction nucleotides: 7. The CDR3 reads CASSSTGMTETQYF. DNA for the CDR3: TGTGCCAGCAGCTCGACAGGGATGACGGAGACCCAGTACTTC. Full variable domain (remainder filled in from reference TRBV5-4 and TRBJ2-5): ETGVTQSPTHLIKTRGQQVTLRCSSQSGHNTVSWYQQALGQGPQFIFQYYREEENGRGNFPPRFSGLQFPNYSSELNVNALELDDSALYLCASSSTGMTETQYFGPGTRLLVL.

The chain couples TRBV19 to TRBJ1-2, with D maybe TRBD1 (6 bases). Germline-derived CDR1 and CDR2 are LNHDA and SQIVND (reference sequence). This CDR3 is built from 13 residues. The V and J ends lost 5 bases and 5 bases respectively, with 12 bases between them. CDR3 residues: CASSADRMYGYTF. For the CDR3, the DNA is TGTGCCAGTAGTGCCGACAGGATGTATGGCTACACCTTC.

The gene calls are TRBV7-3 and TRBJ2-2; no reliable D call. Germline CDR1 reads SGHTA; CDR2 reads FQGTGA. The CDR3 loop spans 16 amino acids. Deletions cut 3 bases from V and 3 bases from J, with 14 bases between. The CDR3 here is CASSFAPYEYTGELFF. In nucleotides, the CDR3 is TGTGCCAGCAGCTTCGCCCCATACGAATACACCGGGGAGCTGTTTTTT.

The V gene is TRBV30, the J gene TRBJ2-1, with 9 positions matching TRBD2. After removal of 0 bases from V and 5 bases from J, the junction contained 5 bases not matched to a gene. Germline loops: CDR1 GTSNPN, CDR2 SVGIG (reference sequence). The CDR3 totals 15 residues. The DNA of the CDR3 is TGTGCCTGGAGTGTAGGCCTAGCGGGGAACAATGAGCAGTTCTTC. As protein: CAWSVGLAGNNEQFF.

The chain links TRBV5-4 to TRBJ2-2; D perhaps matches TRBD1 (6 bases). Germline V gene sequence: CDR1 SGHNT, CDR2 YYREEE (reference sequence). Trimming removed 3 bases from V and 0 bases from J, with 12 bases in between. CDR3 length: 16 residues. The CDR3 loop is CASSSGGRANTGELFF. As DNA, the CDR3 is TGTGCCAGCAGCTCTGGGGGCAGGGCGAACACCGGGGAGCTGTTTTTT.

This CDR3 reads CASGLVLTRGTGVGTYGYTF. In nucleotides, the CDR3 is TGTGCTAGTGGTTTGGTACTTACCCGAGGGACGGGGGTGGGTACTTATGGCTACACCTTC. This chain links TRBV12-5 with TRBJ1-2, with D maybe TRBD1 (5 bases). The CDR3 sequence is 20 residues long. Germline V gene data show CDR1 as LGHNT and CDR2 as FRNRAP. Trimming pared 0 bases from V and 5 bases from J, leaving 28 bases between.

The CDR3 protein is CATSRYPGQGAETQYF. For the CDR3, the DNA is TGTGCCACCAGCAGATACCCGGGACAGGGAGCGGAGACCCAGTACTTC. The genes are TRBV15 and TRBJ2-5; 9 nucleotides match TRBD1. In germline, CDR1 is LNHNV, CDR2 YYDKDF (reference sequence). This CDR3 has 16 amino acids. Trimming took 2 bases from V and 5 from J; bases not matched to a gene: 9.

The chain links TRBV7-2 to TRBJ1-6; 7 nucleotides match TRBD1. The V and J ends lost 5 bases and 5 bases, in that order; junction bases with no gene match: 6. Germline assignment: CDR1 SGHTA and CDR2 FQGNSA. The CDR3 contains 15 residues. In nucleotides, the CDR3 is TGTGCCAGCAGCCCCCAGGGGGGAGATAATTCACCCCTCCACTTT. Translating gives CASSPQGGDNSPLHF. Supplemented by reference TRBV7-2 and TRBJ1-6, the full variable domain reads GAGVSQSPSNKVTEKGKDVELRCDPISGHTALYWYRQSLGQGLEFLIYFQGNSAPDKSGLPSDRFSAERTGGSVSTLTIQRTQQEDSAVYLCASSPQGGDNSPLHFGNGTRLTVT.

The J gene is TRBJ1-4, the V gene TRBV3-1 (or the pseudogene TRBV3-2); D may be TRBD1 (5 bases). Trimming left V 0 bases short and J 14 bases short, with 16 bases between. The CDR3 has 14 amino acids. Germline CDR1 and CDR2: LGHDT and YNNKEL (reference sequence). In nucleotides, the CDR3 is TGTGCCAGCAGCCAAGAGAGGGGAGGGGTTTCGCTGTTTTTT. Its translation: CASSQERGGVSLFF.

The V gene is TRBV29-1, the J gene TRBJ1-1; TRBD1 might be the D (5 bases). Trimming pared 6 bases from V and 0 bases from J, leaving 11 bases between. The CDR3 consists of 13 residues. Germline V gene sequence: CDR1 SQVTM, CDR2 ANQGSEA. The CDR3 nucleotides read TGCAGCGTGGCCCCGGACATGAACACTGAAGCTTTCTTT. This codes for CSVAPDMNTEAFF.

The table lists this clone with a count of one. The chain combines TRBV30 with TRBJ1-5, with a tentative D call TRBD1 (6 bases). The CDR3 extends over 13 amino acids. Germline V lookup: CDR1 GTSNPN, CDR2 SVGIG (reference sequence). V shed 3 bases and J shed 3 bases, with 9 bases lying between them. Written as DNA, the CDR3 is TGTGCCTGGAGCCGGGACAACAATCAGCCCCAGCATTTT. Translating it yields CAWSRDNNQPQHF. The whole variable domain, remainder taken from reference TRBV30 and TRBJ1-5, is SQTIHQWPATLVQPVGSPLSLECTVEGTSNPNLYWYRQAAGRGLQLLFYSVGIGQISSEVPQNLSASRPQDRQFILSSKKLLLSDSGFYLCAWSRDNNQPQHFGDGTRLSIL.

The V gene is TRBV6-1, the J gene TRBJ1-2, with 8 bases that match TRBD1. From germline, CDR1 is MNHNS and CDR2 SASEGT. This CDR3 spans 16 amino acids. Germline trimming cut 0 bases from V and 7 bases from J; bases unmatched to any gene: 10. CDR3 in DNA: TGTGCCAGCAGTGAAGCGCTCCGACAGGGGATTCGTGGCTACACCTTC. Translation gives CASSEALRQGIRGYTF.

CDR3 protein: CASSPRGRGDTGELFF. DNA for the CDR3: TGTGCCAGCAGCCCCCGAGGGAGGGGTGACACCGGGGAGCTGTTTTTT. The chain recombines TRBV9 with TRBJ2-2; 7 positions match TRBD2. The CDR3 spans 16 residues. The V segment lost 4 bases and the J segment 3 bases; nucleotides outside the gene matches: 9. Germline V CDR1 and CDR2: SGDLS, YYNGEE.

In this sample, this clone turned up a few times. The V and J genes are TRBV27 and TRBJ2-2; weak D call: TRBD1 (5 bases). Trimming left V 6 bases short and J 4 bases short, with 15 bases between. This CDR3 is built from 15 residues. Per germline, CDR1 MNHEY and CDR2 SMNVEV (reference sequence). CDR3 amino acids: CASSWQGIGTGELFF. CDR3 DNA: TGTGCCAGCAGCTGGCAGGGTATTGGCACCGGGGAGCTGTTTTTT.

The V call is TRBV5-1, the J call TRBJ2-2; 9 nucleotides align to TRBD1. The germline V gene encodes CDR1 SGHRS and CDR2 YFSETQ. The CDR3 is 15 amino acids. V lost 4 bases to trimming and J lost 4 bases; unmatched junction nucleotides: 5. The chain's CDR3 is CASSRGQGSTGELFF. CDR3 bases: TGCGCCAGCAGCAGAGGACAGGGGAGCACCGGGGAGCTGTTTTTT.